Presented here are 23 T cell receptor beta chains from one specimen sequenced in a study of shared clonotypes between healthy human individuals. Assay: immunoSEQ multiplex PCR; the TCRdb copy retains only in-frame clones and omits some. The sample yields roughly 410,000 clones, about 96% seen once. The sequenced sample consisted of memory CD8+ T cells sorted from blood. The sample's subset: CD45RO+ cells pooled with CCR7-negative TemRA cells. These receptors were taken from a man younger than 40 in good health.

This chain connects TRBV7-3 to TRBJ2-5, with TRBD1 as a possible D gene (5 bases). The CDR3 loop spans 13 amino acids. The V gene lost 5 bases and the J gene lost 3 bases, with 10 bases spanning the gap. CDR1 SGHTA and CDR2 FQGTGA come from the germline V gene. The CDR3 here is CASSLSTEETQYF. DNA for the CDR3: TGTGCCAGCAGCCTTTCGACAGAAGAGACCCAGTACTTC.

This sequence joins TRBV6-1 and TRBJ2-3; TRBD1 matches 7 bases. Germline CDR1 reads MNHNS; CDR2 reads SASEGT. V shed 2 bases, J shed 4 bases, and the junction held 0 bases outside the gene matches. The CDR3 length is 13 residues. CDR3: CASSEQGADTQYF. CDR3 bases: TGTGCCAGCAGTGAACAGGGGGCAGATACGCAGTATTTT.

CDR3 bases: TGTGCCAGCAGCGTAGCTGTGAGGGGCGAGGGCTACACCTTC. Amino acids: CASSVAVRGEGYTF. The chain links TRBV9 to TRBJ1-2, with a weak D call TRBD1 (5 bases). Germline values: CDR1 SGDLS, CDR2 YYNGEE. The V end lost 0 bases, the J end lost 8 bases, and 14 bases lay between the germline ends. There are 14 residues in the CDR3.

The gene calls are TRBV14 and TRBJ2-1; D perhaps matches TRBD2 (6 bases). CDR3 length: 15 amino acids. Germline V gives CDR1 SGHDN, CDR2 FVKESK. V was clipped by 5 bases and J by 0 bases, with 11 bases between them. The CDR3 sequence is CASSSRLVSYNEQFF. The CDR3 nucleotides read TGTGCCAGCAGCAGTCGACTAGTCTCCTACAATGAGCAGTTCTTC.

The chain recombines TRBV5-1 with TRBJ2-7; D perhaps matches TRBD2 (5 bases). The CDR3 spans 14 residues. Per germline, CDR1 SGHRS and CDR2 YFSETQ. V dropped 4 bases and J dropped 5 bases, with 16 bases sitting between them. For the CDR3, the DNA is TGCGCCAGCAGCGTACTACTAGGAGAGAACGAGCAGTACTTC. Protein product: CASSVLLGENEQYF.

This clone showed up just a few times. The chain recombines TRBV28 with TRBJ1-2; D remains ambiguous. Trimming pared 2 bases from V and 2 bases from J, leaving 3 bases between. The CDR3 contains 12 residues. Germline values: CDR1 MDHEN, CDR2 SYDVKM. CDR3 sequence reads: CASSLQNYGYTF. The CDR3 nucleotides read TGTGCCAGCAGTTTACAAAACTATGGCTACACCTTC.

J is TRBJ2-2 and V is TRBV4-1; the D gene could be TRBD1 or TRBD2 (6 bases each). V lost 3 bases, J lost 3 bases, and 14 bases lay in between. The CDR3 length is 16 residues. CDR1 and CDR2 from the germline V gene are MGHRA and YSYEKL. CDR3 in amino acids: CASSHRGLLYTGELFF. DNA for the CDR3: TGCGCCAGCAGCCATCGGGGGCTCTTATACACCGGGGAGCTGTTTTTT.

The chain joins TRBV30 to TRBJ2-1, with 8 positions matching TRBD2. Germline CDR1 is GTSNPN and CDR2 is SVGIG (reference sequence). This CDR3 has 17 residues. Unmatched junction bases numbered 11, after V lost 0 bases and J lost 4 bases. The CDR3 loop reads CAWSVIWASGLYNEQFF. CDR3 in DNA: TGTGCCTGGAGTGTAATCTGGGCTAGCGGGCTTTACAATGAGCAGTTCTTC. Complete variable domain (other parts from reference TRBV30 and TRBJ2-1): SQTIHQWPATLVQPVGSPLSLECTVEGTSNPNLYWYRQAAGRGLQLLFYSVGIGQISSEVPQNLSASRPQDRQFILSSKKLLLSDSGFYLCAWSVIWASGLYNEQFFGPGTRLTVL.

The V and J genes are TRBV11-1 and TRBJ2-3, with D perhaps TRBD1 or TRBD2 (6 bases each). V was shortened by 1 base and J by 4 bases, with 15 bases between the two germline ends. Per germline, CDR1 SGHAT and CDR2 FQDESV (reference sequence). The CDR3 spans 16 residues. CDR3 sequence reads: CASSLGGGSPSDTQYF. Written as DNA, the CDR3 is TGTGCCAGCAGCTTAGGAGGGGGGTCCCCCTCAGATACGCAGTATTTT.

CDR3 DNA: TGTGCCAGCAGTTACAGGGGCGGTGGGAACACTGAAGCTTTCTTT. Its protein is CASSYRGGGNTEAFF. V usage is TRBV6-5 and J usage is TRBJ1-1, with D perhaps TRBD1 (5 bases). Per germline, CDR1 MNHEY and CDR2 SVGAGI. This CDR3 is 15 amino acids long. V dropped 2 bases and J dropped 1 base, with 11 bases sitting between them.

The chain couples TRBV6-5 to TRBJ2-1; D not resolved. Germline-derived CDR1 and CDR2 are MNHEY and SVGAGI. There are 14 residues in the CDR3. V lost 4 bases to trimming and J lost 8 bases, with 15 bases between them. CDR3 DNA: TGTGCCAGCAGTTCTTCTCGCCGCTCGGATGAGCAGTTCTTC. Protein: CASSSSRRSDEQFF.

The CDR3 DNA reads TGCGCCAGCAGCCCACGAGGGGTGGGGAACACTGAAGCTTTCTTT. The encoded protein is CASSPRGVGNTEAFF. The V and J genes are TRBV5-1 and TRBJ1-1, with TRBD1 as a possible D gene (5 bases). CDR1 is SGHRS and CDR2 is YFSETQ in the germline V gene. This CDR3 comprises 15 residues. Trimming removed 4 bases at V and 1 base at J, with 14 bases between.

The chain uses TRBV2 and TRBJ1-5, with unresolved D. The germline V and J ends were trimmed by 0 bases and 7 bases, with 4 bases remaining between them. CDR3 size: 12 residues. Germline CDR1 and CDR2: SNHLY and FYNNEI. CDR3 bases: TGTGCCAGCAGTGAAGCGCAGCAGCCCCAGCATTTT. Translating it yields CASSEAQQPQHF. Supplemented by reference TRBV2 and TRBJ1-5, the full variable domain reads EPEVTQTPSHQVTQMGQEVILRCVPISNHLYFYWYRQILGQKVEFLVSFYNNEISEKSEIFDDQFSVERPDGSNFTLKIRSTKLEDSAMYFCASSEAQQPQHFGDGTRLSIL.

The V and J genes are TRBV7-9 and TRBJ2-7; D perhaps matches TRBD1 (5 bases). In germline, CDR1 is SEHNR, CDR2 FQNEAQ (reference sequence). Trimming pared 4 bases from V and 2 bases from J, leaving 12 bases between. This CDR3 has 14 residues. CDR3 coding DNA: TGTGCCAGCAGCTCTTCGACAGCCACCTACGAGCAGTACTTC. Residues: CASSSSTATYEQYF. The complete variable domain, with remaining parts taken from reference TRBV7-9 and TRBJ2-7, reads DTGVSQNPRHKITKRGQNVTFRCDPISEHNRLYWYRQTLGQGPEFLTYFQNEAQLEKSRLLSDRFSAERPKGSFSTLEIQRTEQGDSAMYLCASSSSTATYEQYFGPGTRLTVT.

The rearrangement joins TRBV15 to TRBJ2-5, with a weak D call TRBD1 (7 bases). Germline V gives CDR1 LNHNV, CDR2 YYDKDF (reference sequence). The CDR3 runs to 18 residues. The ends were cut back, 0 bases at V and 4 bases at J, with 21 bases in the middle. CDR3 residues: CATSREGGGRDSAETQYF. The CDR3 DNA is TGTGCCACCAGCAGAGAAGGAGGGGGCAGGGACTCTGCAGAGACCCAGTACTTC.

In the case of this clone: This sample includes further DNA sequences coding for the same CDR3. The V gene is TRBV9, the J gene TRBJ1-1, with D perhaps matching TRBD1 (6 bases). The CDR3 has 13 residues. Germline CDR1 SGDLS, CDR2 YYNGEE. The V gene lost 2 bases and the J gene lost 1 base, with 6 bases spanning the gap. In DNA, the CDR3 is TGTGCCAGCAGCGTGACAGGGAACACTGAAGCTTTCTTT. Its translation: CASSVTGNTEAFF.

The chain recombines TRBV5-1 with TRBJ2-3, with 11 nucleotides matching TRBD2. Germline-derived CDR1 and CDR2 are SGHRS and YFSETQ. CDR3 length equals 18 residues. V dropped 0 bases and J dropped 4; count of bases not matched to a gene: 10. The CDR3 sequence: CASSLEIAGGPRADTQYF. The CDR3 DNA is TGCGCCAGCAGCTTGGAGATAGCGGGAGGGCCAAGGGCAGATACGCAGTATTTT.

The chain combines TRBV29-1 with TRBJ1-2; D gene uncertain. V lost 6 bases, J lost 3 bases, and 8 bases lay in between. The CDR3 covers 11 residues. Germline-derived CDR1 and CDR2 are SQVTM and ANQGSEA. The CDR3 nucleotides are TGCAGCGTAGGCTCCGACTATGGCTACACCTTC. It is translated as CSVGSDYGYTF.

The gene calls are TRBV7-2 and TRBJ1-1; TRBD1 is a possible D gene (6 bases). Trimming left V 4 bases short and J 1 base short, with 10 bases between. Germline-derived CDR1 and CDR2 are SGHTA and FQGNSA. The CDR3 loop spans 14 amino acids. CDR3 region: CASSSGHRNTEAFF. The CDR3 DNA follows: TGTGCCAGCAGCTCGGGACACAGGAACACTGAAGCTTTCTTT.

This chain joins TRBV29-1 and TRBJ1-1; D is unclear. Germline V lookup: CDR1 SQVTM, CDR2 ANQGSEA. This CDR3 has 10 residues. The germline V and J ends were trimmed by 3 bases and 4 bases, with 3 bases remaining between them. The CDR3 DNA reads TGCAGCGTTGAGGTCACTGAAGCTTTCTTT. It codes for CSVEVTEAFF.

CDR3 in DNA: TGTGCCAGCAGTGAGGTGAAAGGGGCCGGGGAGCTGTTTTTT. It codes for CASSEVKGAGELFF. V usage is TRBV2 and J usage is TRBJ2-2, with a possible D match to TRBD1 (5 bases). Trimming took off 3 bases at V and 6 bases at J, with 11 bases between the two ends. From germline, CDR1 is SNHLY and CDR2 FYNNEI. The CDR3 spans 14 residues.

J is TRBJ2-3 and V is TRBV7-9; TRBD1 matches at 8 bases. The V segment lost 5 bases and the J segment 0 bases; nucleotides outside the gene matches: 7. From germline, CDR1 is SEHNR and CDR2 FQNEAQ (reference sequence). The CDR3 is 16 amino acids. CDR3: CASSPRTGTSTDTQYF. In nucleotides, the CDR3 is TGTGCCAGCAGCCCCCGGACAGGGACTAGCACAGATACGCAGTATTTT.

This clone was seen a single time. This chain links TRBV13 with TRBJ2-5; D might be TRBD2 (5 bases). Per the germline V gene, CDR1 is PRHDT and CDR2 is FYEKMQ (reference sequence). This CDR3 is built from 16 residues. V was shortened by 5 bases and J by 0 bases, with 16 bases between the two germline ends. DNA for the CDR3: TGTGCCAGCAGCCCCCGGACTGGGTGGTACCAAGAGACCCAGTACTTC. Protein: CASSPRTGWYQETQYF.